This TCR beta chain was sequenced in a study of T-cell reconstitution after alpha-beta-depleted transplantation in children (TCRdb year 2016). Regarding the study in general: Using TCR repertoire profiling, the study quantitatively followed how T-cell immune reconstitution unfolded in children after TCRalphabeta/CD19-depleted allogeneic hematopoietic cell transplantation.

Library preparation was by PCR. Sequencing instrument: Illumina HiSeq 2500. TCR libraries were prepared with molecular barcoding, using unique molecular identifiers to normalize TCRbeta repertoire quantification. The public reads were reprocessed in TCRdb via fastp at Q25 and MiXCR, keeping in-frame beta chains. Each record represents a unique CDR3 protein, reported with the most common genes and DNA among its rows. The sample table contains some 350,000 distinct CDR3 sequences; only one count was recorded for roughly 15% of them. In total, the top ten clones hold 35% to 50% of the sample. What the research found in general, with its limitations: In some patients, high TCRbeta diversity at day 60 was attributed to recipient T cells and intrathymic progenitors that had survived conditioning. Hyperexpanded clone frequencies declined over subsequent months; after one year, T-cell counts and TCRbeta diversity were mostly attributed to newly produced T cells. The apparently early recovery of alphabetaT-cell counts about two months after transplant reportedly depended on only several hundred rapidly expanded clones that came from non-depleted graft cells.

This clonotype was detected only a few times. Its target antigen remains unknown. Per-base quality was not reported, and no clone a single base away is much larger than it. V was cut back by 5 bases and J by 9 bases, leaving a gap of 14 bases between them. Including cysteine and phenylalanine, the CDR3 has 13 amino acids. The sequence is cut down to CDR3 DNA, 39 bases in frame from base 1. Based on the germline V gene, the CDR1 and CDR2 sequences are MDHEN and SYDVKM. Read against the paper, the sample's treatment or condition label means: allogeneic hematopoietic cell transplantation with graft depleted of TCRalphabeta T cells and CD19 B cells. The transplant recipients were children given TCRalphabeta/CD19-depleted allogeneic hematopoietic cell grafts.

The sequenced sample was PBMCs, mostly from graft donor cells, obtained 360 days after TCRalphabeta/CD19-depleted stem cell transplant. The TCR sequence derives from a male patient under 10 years old who had a stem cell transplant for acute lymphoblastic leukemia, so the T cells may come from the graft donor. The rearranged segments are TRBV28 and TRBJ2-4, with the D gene not clear enough to name. The DNA sequence follows: TGTGCCAGCAGTGACTTGAAGCCAGGCATTCAGTACTTC. Protein translation: CASSDLKPGIQYF.